Below are 19 T cell receptor beta chains sequenced from a single sample in a study of T cell responses to AZD1222 COVID-19 vaccine. The assay was immunoSEQ multiplex PCR, and TCRdb's table has in-frame clones only and misses some. The sample gives 150,000 or so clones, 91% of which show up once; about 5.3% is in the top ten. This specimen consisted of peripheral blood, obtained on day 0 of AZD1222 vaccination. These receptors were collected from an adult in good health.

The chain is built from TRBV11-1 and TRBJ2-3; the D is unclear. The CDR3 has 11 residues. The V gene's germline CDR1 is SGHAT and CDR2 FQDESV (reference sequence). V gave up 5 bases and J gave up 6 bases, with 6 bases separating them. CDR3 in amino acids: CASSPWDTQYF. The CDR3 coding sequence is TGTGCCAGCAGCCCTTGGGATACGCAGTATTTT. The full variable domain, completed using reference TRBV11-1 and TRBJ2-3, is EAEVAQSPRYKITEKSQAVAFWCDPISGHATLYWYRQILGQGPELLVQFQDESVVDDSQLPKDRFSAERLKGVDSTLKIQPAELGDSAMYLCASSPWDTQYFGPGTRLTVL.

V and J are TRBV25-1 and TRBJ2-4, with D uncertain. The CDR3 sequence is 14 residues long. Germline CDR1 reads MGHDK; CDR2 reads SYGVNS. Trimming removed 5 bases at V and 0 bases at J, with 8 bases between. The CDR3 DNA reads TGTGCCAGCAGTCCGCCTAGAGCCAAAAACATTCAGTACTTC. Translating it yields CASSPPRAKNIQYF.

This clone was counted once. The chain links TRBV5-5 to TRBJ2-1, with D possibly being TRBD1 (5 bases). Trimming removed 1 base from V and 3 bases from J, with 11 bases in between. Germline assignment: CDR1 SGHKS and CDR2 YYEKEE (reference sequence). The CDR3 loop spans 15 amino acids. The CDR3 loop is CASSLLGESYNEQFF. CDR3 coding DNA: TGTGCCAGCAGCTTGTTAGGGGAAAGCTACAATGAGCAGTTCTTC.

CDR3 sequence (DNA): TGTGCCAGCAGCGTACCTCCGGCCCGCCCCGGGGAGCTGTTTTTT. This gives the protein CASSVPPARPGELFF. J is TRBJ2-2 and V is TRBV5-5, with no clear D. V shed 4 bases and J shed 6 bases, with 16 bases lying between them. The CDR3 loop spans 15 amino acids. The germline V gene encodes CDR1 SGHKS and CDR2 YYEKEE (reference sequence).

The rearrangement uses TRBV28 and TRBJ1-2, with D uncertain. V lost 6 bases to trimming and J lost 8 bases, with 22 bases between them. The CDR3 is made up of 15 amino acids. Germline CDR1 and CDR2: MDHEN and SYDVKM. As DNA, the CDR3 is TGTGCCAGCAGCACTATCCGCCGGATAGCCCACGGCTACACCTTC. Its protein product is CASSTIRRIAHGYTF.

V and J are TRBV27 and TRBJ2-3; D unclear. The germline V gene has CDR1 MNHEY and CDR2 SMNVEV (reference sequence). CDR3 length equals 14 residues. V was shortened by 6 bases and J by 6 bases, with 16 bases between the two germline ends. CDR3 sequence reads: CASSSLFRSDTQYF. CDR3 nucleotides: TGTGCCAGCAGCTCCCTGTTCCGTTCGGATACGCAGTATTTT.

This clone showed up just once. The CDR3 loop is CASSYDRGGNSPLHF. CDR3 coding DNA: TGTGCCAGCAGTTACGACAGGGGTGGTAATTCACCCCTCCACTTT. V is TRBV7-9 and J is TRBJ1-6; 8 bases match TRBD1. The V gene end was trimmed by 6 bases and the J gene end by 6 bases; junction bases not matched to a gene: 7. The germline V gene has CDR1 SEHNR and CDR2 FQNEAQ (reference sequence). The CDR3 covers 15 residues.

CDR3: CASSPRTVGGAFF. The CDR3 region has the DNA TGTGCCAGCAGTCCTAGGACGGTCGGGGGAGCTTTCTTT. V gene TRBV28 combines with J gene TRBJ1-1, with D tentatively TRBD1 (5 bases). The germline CDR1 and CDR2 sequences are MDHEN and SYDVKM. V shed 5 bases and J shed 10 bases, with 17 bases lying between them. The CDR3 runs 13 residues.

The gene calls are TRBV11-3 and TRBJ2-3; tentatively, D is TRBD2 (6 bases). Per the germline V gene, CDR1 is SGHNT and CDR2 is YENEEA. This CDR3 comprises 14 residues. V dropped 3 bases and J dropped 0 bases, with 7 bases sitting between them. The CDR3 reads CASSLGGSTDTQYF. In DNA, the CDR3 is TGTGCCAGCAGCTTGGGGGGTAGCACAGATACGCAGTATTTT.

J is TRBJ1-1 and V is TRBV6-2 or TRBV6-3; TRBD1 might be the D (6 bases). The CDR3 consists of 13 residues. Germline assignment: CDR1 MNHEY and CDR2 SVGEGT. Trimming stripped 1 base from V and 4 bases from J, with 7 bases between. CDR3 sequence: CASSYLGGTEAFF. The CDR3 DNA reads TGTGCCAGCAGTTACTTAGGGGGCACTGAAGCTTTCTTT.

The rearrangement uses TRBV5-5 and TRBJ2-3, with no clear D. The CDR3 length is 14 residues. V was clipped by 0 bases and J by 3 bases, with 8 bases between them. CDR1 SGHKS and CDR2 YYEKEE come from the germline V gene (reference sequence). The CDR3: CASSLVTLTDTQYF. The CDR3 nucleotides read TGTGCCAGCAGCTTGGTTACCTTAACAGATACGCAGTATTTT.

The chain combines TRBV28 with TRBJ2-1; 8 bases line up with TRBD1. The CDR3 is 13 amino acids. V gave up 10 bases and J gave up 1 base; unmatched junction bases: 3. Germline assignment: CDR1 MDHEN and CDR2 SYDVKM. CDR3 nucleotide sequence: TGTGCCATAACAGGGGGGTCCTACAATGAGCAGTTCTTC. This codes for CAITGGSYNEQFF. Using reference TRBV28 and TRBJ2-1 for the parts outside the CDR3, the full variable domain is DVKVTQSSRYLVKRTGEKVFLECVQDMDHENMFWYRQDPGLGLRLIYFSYDVKMKEKGDIPEGYSVSREKKERFSLILESASTNQTSMYLCAITGGSYNEQFFGPGTRLTVL.

The chain is built from TRBV5-6 and TRBJ2-1, with 13 positions matching TRBD2. CDR1 and CDR2 (germline): SGHDT, YYEEEE. Unmatched junction bases numbered 2, after V lost 2 bases and J lost 3 bases. The CDR3 has 16 residues. The CDR3 DNA reads TGTGCCAGCAGCTTACGGACTAGCGGGAGCTACAATGAGCAGTTCTTC. It codes for CASSLRTSGSYNEQFF.

J is TRBJ1-2 and V is TRBV28; D is unclear. The germline V and J ends were trimmed by 7 bases and 4 bases, with 13 bases remaining between them. Germline V gives CDR1 MDHEN, CDR2 SYDVKM. The CDR3 consists of 13 residues. Here the CDR3 reads CASTTDVLYGYTF. The CDR3 nucleotides are TGTGCCAGCACAACGGACGTACTCTATGGCTACACCTTC.

V and J are TRBV5-1 and TRBJ2-1; no reliable D call. Trimming cost V 0 bases and J 5 bases, with 12 bases left between them. Germline CDR1 is SGHRS and CDR2 is YFSETQ. This CDR3 is built from 15 residues. In nucleotides, the CDR3 is TGCGCCAGCAGCTTGGATGGCCGGAGCCACAATGAGCAGTTCTTC. Translation: CASSLDGRSHNEQFF. Together with reference TRBV5-1 and TRBJ2-1, the CDR3 gives the full variable domain: KAGVTQTPRYLIKTRGQQVTLSCSPISGHRSVSWYQQTPGQGLQFLFEYFSETQRNKGNFPGRFSGRQFSNSRSEMNVSTLELGDSALYLCASSLDGRSHNEQFFGPGTRLTVL.

This chain connects TRBV2 to TRBJ2-7; TRBD2 agrees at 7 bases. This CDR3 region has 12 residues. Unmatched junction bases numbered 4, after V lost 6 bases and J lost 5 bases. Germline V gives CDR1 SNHLY, CDR2 FYNNEI. CDR3 sequence: CASSYTSDEQYF. The CDR3 nucleotides read TGTGCCAGCAGCTACACTAGCGACGAGCAGTACTTC.

The chain links TRBV19 to TRBJ2-7, with D possibly matching TRBD1 (5 bases). The V gene lost 5 bases and the J gene lost 1 base, with 15 bases spanning the gap. CDR3 size: 15 residues. Germline values: CDR1 LNHDA, CDR2 SQIVND (reference sequence). The CDR3 region is CASSPRPTDSYEQYF. The CDR3 DNA reads as TGTGCCAGTAGTCCGCGGCCGACAGATTCCTACGAGCAGTACTTC.

The rearrangement joins TRBV2 to TRBJ1-5; D is unresolved. V lost 0 bases to trimming and J lost 3 bases, with 6 bases between them. The CDR3 sequence is 14 residues long. Per germline, CDR1 SNHLY and CDR2 FYNNEI. The CDR3 loop is CASSEAPHNQPQHF. CDR3 sequence (DNA): TGTGCCAGCAGTGAAGCGCCCCACAATCAGCCCCAGCATTTT.

The rearrangement joins TRBV5-1 to TRBJ1-3, with D possibly matching TRBD1 (6 bases). The CDR3 length is 15 residues. From germline, CDR1 is SGHRS and CDR2 YFSETQ. The V end lost 3 bases, the J end lost 4 bases, and 14 bases lay between the germline ends. The CDR3 region is CASSWDTGSGNTIYF. For the CDR3, the DNA is TGCGCCAGCAGCTGGGACACCGGTTCCGGAAACACCATATATTTT.